A selection of T cell receptor beta chains follows, all from one sample in a study of shared clonotypes between healthy human individuals. Measured with immunoSEQ multiplex PCR; TCRdb has only the in-frame clones, and not every one. This table holds some 1,900,000 clones, about 95% found once. What was sequenced was naive CD8+ T cells sorted from blood. Every receptor here comes from a man in his late teens or twenties in good health. The CDR3 runs from the conserved cysteine through the conserved F or W. The D gene is left open where the match is weak. The size field is filled for only some rows; it gives once, few, many or a size class.

V gene	D gene	clone size	J gene	CDR3 DNA	CDR3 protein
TRBV11-2	TRBD1	NA	TRBJ2-7	TGTGCCAGCAGCTTAGGGACAGGGGGTATCGACGAGCAGTACTTC	CASSLGTGGIDEQYF
TRBV28	TRBD1	NA	TRBJ2-7	TGTGCCAGCAGGGCTCCGGGACAGGGGGCCCACGAGCAGTACTTC	CASRAPGQGAHEQYF
TRBV5-4	NA	NA	TRBJ2-7	TGTGCCAGCAGCTCGGACTTGAGCTCCTACGAGCAGTACTTC	CASSSDLSSYEQYF
TRBV9	TRBD1	NA	TRBJ2-2	TGTGCCAGCAAGACAGGGACCGGGGAGCTGTTTTTT	CASKTGTGELFF
TRBV9	NA	NA	TRBJ1-2	TGTGCCAGCAGCGATTCGGGACTTACGTATGGCTACACCTTC	CASSDSGLTYGYTF
TRBV2	TRBD1	NA	TRBJ2-7	TGTGCCAGCAGTGAAGGGACAGGGGTTGGAGAGCAGTACTTC	CASSEGTGVGEQYF
TRBV27	TRBD2	once	TRBJ2-1	TGTGCCAGCAGTCCACCCCTAGCGGGCCTGACCTACAATGAGCAGTTCTTC	CASSPPLAGLTYNEQFF
TRBV6-5	TRBD1	NA	TRBJ2-7	TGTGCCAGCAGTTACGGGGGACAGGCCTACGAGCAGTACTTC	CASSYGGQAYEQYF
TRBV7-6	NA	few	TRBJ2-5	TGTGCCAGCAGCTTAGAAGGCGGGACCCAGTACTTC	CASSLEGGTQYF
TRBV7-9	TRBD1	NA	TRBJ1-2	TGTGCCAGCAGCCAAGAAACAGGGGGATTAAGCTATGGCTACACCTTC	CASSQETGGLSYGYTF
TRBV4-1	NA	NA	TRBJ2-3	TGCGCCAGCAGCCTGACCATTCCGACCCGCCTTTCGTCCACGCGCACAGATACGCAGTATTTT	CASSLTIPTRLSSTRTDTQYF
TRBV5-1	TRBD2	NA	TRBJ2-3	TGCGCCAGCAGCCAAACTAGCGATCGCACAGATACGCAGTATTTT	CASSQTSDRTDTQYF
TRBV2	NA	NA	TRBJ2-2	TGTGCCAGCAGTGGTACCCAGGGGACCGGGGAGCTGTTTTTT	CASSGTQGTGELFF
TRBV2	NA	NA	TRBJ2-1	TGTGCCAGCACGGGTCAGGGCGATTCCTACAATGAGCAGTTCTTC	CASTGQGDSYNEQFF
TRBV4-1	TRBD2	once	TRBJ2-1	TGCGCCAGCAGCCGACTAGCGGGAGTGCCCACCTACAATGAGCAGTTCTTC	CASSRLAGVPTYNEQFF
TRBV9	NA	NA	TRBJ1-5	TGTGCCAGCAGCCCTGGGACGGACAATCAGCCCCAGCATTTT	CASSPGTDNQPQHF
TRBV6-1	NA	NA	TRBJ2-6	TGTGCCAGCAGTGAACAGGGTCTGGGGGGGGCCAACGTCCTGACTTTC	CASSEQGLGGANVLTF